Listed below are T cell receptor beta chains from one sample, sequenced in a study of blood T cells in healthy people across ages. TCRdb redid the calling of the 5' RACE reads with MiXCR, one entry per CDR3 protein. The table has some 940,000 distinct CDR3 sequences, about 29% seen once; the top ten hold roughly 10%. This same sample was also part of a study on T cells of mothers and their children.

Sequenced: blood. These receptors originate from a woman in her 40s in good health. Each CDR3 is given with its conserved first and last residue. The D gene is left open where the match is weak. Clone size is given for some rows only: seen once, a few or many times, or a class if the clone is expanded.

D,size,V,J,CDR3,DNA
-,-,TRBV7-9,TRBJ2-5,CASSLVGTNQETQYF,TGTGCCAGCAGCTTAGTTGGCACCAACCAAGAGACCCAGTACTTC
TRBD2,-,TRBV4-1,TRBJ2-1,CASSQEILAGGRSSYNEQFF,TGCGCCAGCAGCCAAGAAATACTAGCGGGGGGCCGGAGCTCCTACAATGAGCAGTTCTTC
TRBD1,-,TRBV6-6,TRBJ2-1,CASSTTGGVSHEQFF,TGTGCCAGCAGTACAACAGGGGGCGTCAGCCACGAGCAGTTCTTC
-,few,TRBV6-5,TRBJ1-5,CASSYSSRVFYSNQPQHF,TGTGCCAGCAGTTACTCGAGCAGGGTCTTTTATAGCAATCAGCCCCAGCATTTT
TRBD2,-,TRBV3-1,TRBJ2-3,CASSQVKGLAGTDTQYF,TGTGCCAGCAGCCAAGTAAAGGGACTAGCTGGCACAGATACGCAGTATTTT
-,many,TRBV2,TRBJ1-2,CASTRGQTANYGYTF,TGTGCCAGCACCCGTGGACAAACCGCTAACTATGGCTACACCTTC
-,few,TRBV7-2,TRBJ1-5,CASSLNGVNSNQPQHF,TGTGCCAGCAGCTTAAACGGCGTTAATAGCAATCAGCCCCAGCATTTT
-,-,TRBV19,TRBJ2-2,CASIKNTGELFF,TGTGCCAGTATTAAGAACACCGGGGAGCTGTTTTTT
-,few,TRBV2,TRBJ2-1,CASTPEQGPPEQFF,TGTGCCAGCACTCCAGAGCAGGGGCCCCCCGAGCAGTTCTTC
-,few,TRBV28,TRBJ2-3,CASSLLLRGTQYF,TGTGCCAGCAGTTTGTTACTCCGGGGAACGCAGTATTTT
TRBD1,-,TRBV28,TRBJ1-6,CASTAGGKPLHF,TGCGCCAGCACGGCAGGGGGGAAACCCCTCCACTTT
-,many,TRBV29-1,TRBJ1-2,CSVVGSRGGYTF,TGCAGCGTCGTAGGAAGCAGGGGCGGCTACACCTTC
-,few,TRBV27,TRBJ1-2,CASSLRDGDGYTF,TGTGCCAGCAGCCTCCGGGACGGAGATGGCTACACCTTC
TRBD1,-,TRBV6-1,TRBJ1-4,CASSVSRGQEKLFF,TGTGCCAGCAGTGTGAGCAGGGGGCAAGAAAAACTGTTTTTT
-,-,TRBV6-2/TRBV6-3,TRBJ2-1,CARVPQRERVNEQFF,TGTGCCAGGGTGCCACAGAGAGAAAGAGTCAATGAGCAGTTCTTC
-,many,TRBV28,TRBJ2-7,CASSLDLNEQYF,TGTGCCAGCAGTTTGGACTTAAACGAGCAGTACTTC
TRBD2,few,TRBV12-3/TRBV12-4,TRBJ2-5,CASSLVGGGLEQYF,TGTGCCAGCAGTTTAGTCGGGGGGGGCTTGGAGCAGTACTTC
-,many,TRBV20-1,TRBJ2-7,CSVLGRSSYEQYF,TGCAGTGTCCTGGGACGGAGCTCCTACGAGCAGTACTTC
TRBD1,few,TRBV20-1,TRBJ1-1,CSALQGNIGQAFF,TGCAGTGCTCTACAGGGGAATATCGGTCAAGCTTTCTTT
-,few,TRBV7-2,TRBJ2-7,CASSLVSDGGGEQYF,TGTGCCAGCAGCTTAGTATCAGACGGGGGCGGCGAGCAGTACTTC
TRBD2,-,TRBV7-2,TRBJ2-3,CASSKGLAGGPGDTQYF,TGTGCCAGCAGCAAAGGACTAGCGGGGGGGCCGGGAGATACGCAGTATTTT
-,-,TRBV7-2,TRBJ2-7,CASSMEGQRGYEQYF,TGTGCCAGCAGTATGGAGGGGCAACGGGGCTACGAGCAGTACTTC
-,-,TRBV28,TRBJ1-2,CASSLRGVLGYGYTF,TGTGCCAGCAGTTTGAGGGGGGTTCTGGGGTATGGCTACACCTTC
-,many,TRBV29-1,TRBJ2-1,CSVDRGKRTYNEQFF,TGCAGCGTGGACCGGGGGAAGAGGACCTACAATGAGCAGTTCTTC
-,-,TRBV20-1,TRBJ2-3,CSAFTGSSPDTQYF,TGCAGTGCTTTTACAGGGTCCTCTCCAGATACGCAGTATTTT
TRBD1,many,TRBV4-3,TRBJ2-1,CASSQDLPPGTGRVRAYNEQFF,TGCGCCAGCAGCCAAGACCTTCCCCCCGGGACAGGGAGGGTCCGAGCCTACAATGAGCAGTTCTTC
-,many,TRBV16,TRBJ2-5,CASGRKETQYF,TGTGCCAGCGGACGTAAAGAGACCCAGTACTTC
TRBD2,many,TRBV6-5,TRBJ2-7,CASSYSFQRGTAGQYF,TGTGCCAGCAGTTACTCGTTCCAGCGGGGGACCGCGGGGCAGTACTTC
TRBD1,once,TRBV19,TRBJ2-7,CASSARQGSAYEQYF,TGTGCCAGTAGTGCCCGACAGGGATCCGCCTACGAGCAGTACTTC
TRBD1,-,TRBV3-1,TRBJ2-5,CASSLRRGLVQETQYF,TGTGCCAGCAGCCTCCGCAGGGGGCTGGTGCAAGAGACCCAGTACTTC
-,-,TRBV6-2/TRBV6-3,TRBJ2-5,CVSSYGRGRNLETQYF,TGTGTCAGCAGTTACGGGCGGGGTAGGAATTTGGAGACCCAGTACTTC
TRBD1,-,TRBV7-2,TRBJ1-2,CASSGRDSSYGYTF,TGTGCCAGCAGCGGCCGGGACAGCAGCTATGGCTACACCTTC
-,many,TRBV11-2,TRBJ2-5,CASSLGWEETQYF,TGTGCCAGCAGCTTAGGGTGGGAAGAGACCCAGTACTTC
-,many,TRBV5-1,TRBJ2-5,CASSPWTDQETQYF,TGCGCCAGCAGCCCTTGGACGGATCAAGAGACCCAGTACTTC
-,many,TRBV29-1,TRBJ2-3,CSVKEGPSTDTQYF,TGCAGCGTTAAGGAGGGGCCTAGCACAGATACGCAGTATTTT
TRBD1,-,TRBV7-9,TRBJ1-4,CASSGQGGGSEKLFF,TGTGCCAGCAGCGGACAGGGAGGGGGTAGTGAAAAACTGTTTTTT